This TCR beta chain was captured in a study of T cells in Graves' hyperthyroidism and ophthalmopathy. Whole-study results and caveats: A model of 13 V-J features distinguished ophthalmopathy from stable hyperthyroidism.

The study based diagnoses on clinical symptoms, serum thyroxine and TRAb, thyroid ultrasound and orbital computed tomography. The CDR3 length is 15 residues. The J segment lost 5 bases and the V segment lost 1 base, leaving 5 bases of the junction unmatched. Germline V CDR1 and CDR2: LNHDA, SQIVND (reference sequence). Authors of the study amplified TCR beta CDR3 regions from RNA transcripts. The HTBI primer set was used in a first-round RT-PCR of the TCR CDR3. TCRdb ran MiXCR on the multiplex PCR reads and lists one entry per CDR3 protein. The table includes about 130,000 distinct CDR3 sequences, approximately 20% detected once. In this sample, this clonotype turned up many times. As yet, its antigen is unknown.

Sequences were obtained from blood. This TCR derives from a woman in her forties or fifties with Graves' hyperthyroidism that later progressed to Graves' ophthalmopathy. The chain recombines TRBV19 with TRBJ2-7, with 10 bases fitting TRBD1. The CDR3 nucleotides read TGTGCCAGTAGTATAGTAGGGACAGGGGCAAACGAGCAGTACTTC. The encoded protein is CASSIVGTGANEQYF.